This TCR beta chain is from a study of blood T cell repertoires in COVID-19 (dated by TCRdb to about 2020). Regarding the research as a whole: Collaborator samples came from the United States, Italy and Spain and covered acute and convalescent phases of COVID-19. The prospective study material was composed of cDNA or gDNA derived from T cells, B-cell-depleted T cells, or PBMCs. Deeply sampled blood TCRbeta repertoires from subjects exposed to, actively infected with, or recovered from COVID-19 were included in the dataset. A freely available public database, intended as a resource for researchers studying the immune response to SARS-CoV-2, is where the repertoires were released. The samples were drawn from two sources: the first 160 participants of the ongoing ImmuneRACE study, and 1,200 or so subjects contributed by 6 global collaborators. Sample metadata almost always included a de-identified subject ID, COVID-19 status, age in years and sex. HLA class I and class II types, where available, came from metadata supplied by the sample provider rather than from assay-based typing.

TCRbeta CDR3 regions were amplified from genomic DNA by means of the immunoSEQ Assay, a bias-controlled multiplex PCR. Per the original workflow: Nucleated cell counts per sample were estimated from amplification of reference gene primers within the assay. Sequence reads were collapsed and filtered to measure the absolute abundance of every unique TCRbeta CDR3 rearrangement. For each sample, productive Simpson clonality was calculated as the square root of Simpson's diversity index over productive rearrangements. Entries here come from immuneACCESS through TCRdb and include only in-frame sequences with V and J called. Some clones fail to appear in such tables; in the studies checked, an unresolved V gene covers under half of the shortfall, and the cause of the remainder is unknown. V and J calls and clone size are those listed in that table; D and trimming were worked out from the DNA. The sample table lists some 210,000 clones, more than 80% of them with a count of one. About 9% of the sample lies in the top ten.

What the work shows at the level of the full study, not this receptor alone: The amount of clinical and demographic metadata varied by source and participant and was provided uncurated.

In the prospective study, participants were roughly 18 to 100 years old, resided in about two dozen geographic areas of the United States, and were enrolled through a virtual design. Cohort assignment in the prospective study relied on participant-reported clinical history from a screening survey and a study questionnaire. ImmuneRACE Cohort 3 recovered participants were defined by two consecutive negative NP/OP PCR tests, healthcare professional clearance, or symptom resolution. Mobile phlebotomists in the prospective study collected whole blood, serum and a nasopharyngeal or oropharyngeal swab from every participant. Prospective study participants could optionally give additional blood draws and questionnaires over an approximately two-month period. Before DNA extraction, blood samples from the prospective study were shipped at room temperature or frozen. Counted from cysteine to phenylalanine, this CDR3 has 16 amino acids. The sequence is cut down to CDR3 DNA, 48 bases in frame from base 1. Trimming removed 0 bases from V and 0 bases from J, leaving 10 bases between the germline ends. Via the germline V gene (reference sequence), CDR1 is SGHKS and CDR2 YYEKEE.

This clone was seen only a few times. Its antigen is currently not known. No base quality information exists; no much larger clone differs at one position. The source material was PBMCs or T cells enriched from blood (not recorded which). This sequence was found in a man aged 40-49 years who had recovered from COVID-19. The rearrangement combines TRBV5-5 with TRBJ2-1; there is no confident call for the D gene. The nucleotide sequence is TGTGCCAGCAGCTTGGCTGACTTCCCCTCCTACAATGAGCAGTTCTTC. This codes for CASSLADFPSYNEQFF.